This TCR beta chain was sequenced in a study of neurological immune-mediated disorders. This clonotype came up many times. TCRdb processed the 5' RACE reads anew with MiXCR; each CDR3 protein has one entry. The sample lists tens of thousands of distinct CDR3 sequences, around 3.9% occurring once. The V gene end was trimmed by 0 bases and the J gene end by 0 bases; junction bases not matched to a gene: 3. CDR3 size: 16 residues. CDR1 and CDR2 (germline): SGHRS, YFSETQ. V is TRBV5-1 and J is TRBJ1-3; TRBD1 matches 7 bases. This clonotype was sampled from a man aged 25 to 40 with multiple sclerosis. Sequencing used PBMCs. The CDR3: CASSLGTGVSGNTIYF. CDR3 DNA: TGCGCCAGCAGCTTGGGGACAGGAGTCTCTGGAAACACCATATATTTT.